These 15 T cell receptor beta chains were sequenced from one sample in a study of cytomegalovirus exposure and HLA in healthy donors. Use of 60 Vbeta and 13 Jbeta primers characterized the PCR. Method: immunoSEQ multiplex PCR; TCRdb's copy keeps in-frame clones and lacks some. The repertoire holds over 150,000 clones, with 80% as singletons. The sequenced sample consisted of PBMCs. The receptors here all came from a man aged 25-45 years in good health and CMV-seropositive.

The V and J genes are TRBV4-1 and TRBJ2-5; perhaps TRBD2 as D (5 bases). Trimming shortened V by 1 base and J by 4 bases, and 7 bases separated the two germline ends. The germline V gene encodes CDR1 MGHRA and CDR2 YSYEKL. The CDR3 contains 13 residues. Here the CDR3 DNA reads TGCGCCAGCAGCCAAGGCGAGGGAGAGACCCAGTACTTC. It translates to CASSQGEGETQYF.

This chain links TRBV7-9 with TRBJ2-2; possible D gene TRBD1, 8 bases. The ends were cut back, 4 bases at V and 5 bases at J, with 17 bases in the middle. CDR1 is SEHNR and CDR2 is FQNEAQ in the germline V gene (reference sequence). CDR3 length equals 16 residues. CDR3 coding DNA: TGTGCCAGCAGCTCTACGACAGGGGAGGGGACCGGGGAGCTGTTTTTT. It encodes CASSSTTGEGTGELFF.

A note on this clone: A read error may account for a junction end that differs from germline. The V gene is TRBV7-9, the J gene TRBJ2-3; 7 nucleotides align to TRBD2. Germline V CDR1 and CDR2: SEHNR, FQNEAQ (reference sequence). CDR3 length: 16 residues. In DNA form, the CDR3 reads TGTTCCAGCAGCTTAGAAAGCGGGACTAGCACAGATACGCAGTATTTT. Amino acid sequence: CSSSLESGTSTDTQYF.

This clone was found a few times. V usage is TRBV9 and J usage is TRBJ2-7, with 7 bases that match TRBD2. Trimming cost V 0 bases and J 3 bases; bases outside gene matches: 12. Germline values: CDR1 SGDLS, CDR2 YYNGEE. The CDR3 has 17 residues. The CDR3 DNA sequence: TGTGCCAGCAGCGTAGCTGAGGGAGGGTTTAGTGTCTACGAGCAGTACTTC. Translating gives CASSVAEGGFSVYEQYF. Full variable domain (outside the CDR3, taken from reference TRBV9 and TRBJ2-7): DSGVTQTPKHLITATGQRVTLRCSPRSGDLSVYWYQQSLDQGLQFLIQYYNGEERAKGNILERFSAQQFPDLHSELNLSSLELGDSALYFCASSVAEGGFSVYEQYFGPGTRLTVT.

The CDR3 DNA reads as TGTGCCAGCAGTTTTACAGGGGACACTGAAGCTTTCTTT. Its translation is CASSFTGDTEAFF. The J gene is TRBJ1-1, the V gene TRBV28; 7 positions agree with TRBD1. V gave up 3 bases and J gave up 3 bases; unmatched junction bases: 1. Germline V gene sequence: CDR1 MDHEN, CDR2 SYDVKM. The CDR3 has 13 amino acids. Together with reference TRBV28 and TRBJ1-1, the CDR3 gives the full variable domain: DVKVTQSSRYLVKRTGEKVFLECVQDMDHENMFWYRQDPGLGLRLIYFSYDVKMKEKGDIPEGYSVSREKKERFSLILESASTNQTSMYLCASSFTGDTEAFFGQGTRLTVV.

The rearrangement joins TRBV5-5 to TRBJ2-1, with 7 bases lining up with TRBD1. The germline gives CDR1 SGHKS, CDR2 YYEKEE (reference sequence). V shed 6 bases and J 4 bases; nucleotides not matched to a gene: 13. The CDR3 is 16 amino acids. In DNA, the CDR3 is TGTGCCAGCACCGAATCACAGGGGCGTGGGTACAATGAGCAGTTCTTC. Its protein product is CASTESQGRGYNEQFF. The full variable domain, with the rest looked up from reference TRBV5-5 and TRBJ2-1, is DAGVTQSPTHLIKTRGQQVTLRCSPISGHKSVSWYQQVLGQGPQFIFQYYEKEERGRGNFPDRFSARQFPNYSSELNVNALLLGDSALYLCASTESQGRGYNEQFFGPGTRLTVL.

The rearrangement links TRBV6-1 to TRBJ1-2; a possible D gene is TRBD1 (5 bases). Germline loops: CDR1 MNHNS, CDR2 SASEGT. CDR3 length: 13 residues. V was trimmed by 1 base and J by 8 bases, leaving 11 bases between them. The CDR3 sequence: CASSEGQGWGYTF. The CDR3 DNA reads TGTGCCAGCAGTGAAGGGCAGGGTTGGGGCTACACCTTC.

V gene TRBV28 combines with J gene TRBJ1-3; possible D gene TRBD1, 6 bases. CDR1 is MDHEN and CDR2 is SYDVKM in the germline V gene. CDR3 size: 15 residues. Trimming cost V 4 bases and J 4 bases, with 14 bases left between them. The DNA for the CDR3 is TGTGCCAGCAGTTCTCGGGGGGCAGAAGGAAACACCATATATTTT. Translated: CASSSRGAEGNTIYF.

In the case of this clone: An end of the junction differs from the germline gene, which may be a read error. The V call is TRBV6-5, the J call TRBJ1-1; unclear D gene. CDR1 is MNHEY, CDR2 SVGAGI, per germline. The CDR3 is 12 residues long. CDR3 in amino acids: CASSYSGSARTF. CDR3 bases: TGTGCCAGCAGTTACTCCGGGTCAGCTCGAACCTTT.

CDR3 nucleotides: TGTGCCAGTAGTCCTCGGACTAGCGGAAAAAGCTCCTACAATGAGCAGTTCTTC. Protein product: CASSPRTSGKSSYNEQFF. The genes are TRBV19 and TRBJ2-1; 10 nucleotides match TRBD2. The CDR3 length is 18 residues. The junction had 10 bases not matched to a gene; V was cut back by 5 bases and J by 0 bases. Looked up from germline, CDR1 is LNHDA and CDR2 is SQIVND (reference sequence).

The chain joins TRBV4-2 to TRBJ2-7; 7 bases map to TRBD1. V gave up 1 base and J gave up 0 bases; unmatched junction bases: 6. Germline-derived CDR1 and CDR2 are LGHNA and YNFKEQ. The CDR3 consists of 16 residues. The CDR3 region has the DNA TGTGCCAGCAGCCAAGCCCCGGACAGGCTCTCCTACGAGCAGTACTTC. It encodes CASSQAPDRLSYEQYF.

V and J are TRBV5-1 and TRBJ1-3; D is perhaps TRBD1 (5 bases). CDR3 length: 18 amino acids. Germline loops: CDR1 SGHRS, CDR2 YFSETQ. With 3 bases removed from V and 0 bases from J, the gap between germline ends came to 19 bases. This chain's CDR3 is CASSSNRLTEFSGNTIYF. The CDR3 nucleotides read TGCGCCAGCAGCTCCAACAGGCTGACTGAATTCTCTGGAAACACCATATATTTT. Supplemented by reference TRBV5-1 and TRBJ1-3, the full variable domain reads KAGVTQTPRYLIKTRGQQVTLSCSPISGHRSVSWYQQTPGQGLQFLFEYFSETQRNKGNFPGRFSGRQFSNSRSEMNVSTLELGDSALYLCASSSNRLTEFSGNTIYFGEGSWLTVV.

The J gene is TRBJ2-7, the V gene TRBV10-2; 7 bases agree with TRBD1. This CDR3 is built from 16 residues. The germline CDR1 and CDR2 sequences are WSHSY and SAAADI. Germline trimming cut 3 bases from V and 2 bases from J; bases unmatched to any gene: 10. The DNA of the CDR3 is TGCGCCAGCAGTGAAGGAGTAAGGCAGGGGGCCTACGAGCAGTACTTC. Amino acids: CASSEGVRQGAYEQYF.

This chain links TRBV6-1 with TRBJ2-7, with D hard to call. Per germline, CDR1 MNHNS and CDR2 SASEGT. V was shortened by 10 bases and J by 4 bases, with 11 bases between the two germline ends. The CDR3 has 11 amino acids. This chain's CDR3 is CATAGSYEQYF. The CDR3 coding sequence is TGTGCCACCGCCGGGTCTTACGAGCAGTACTTC.

The V gene is TRBV11-2, the J gene TRBJ1-4, with D unclear. CDR3 length: 16 amino acids. V lost 1 base and J lost 0, with 9 bases in between. Germline CDR1 reads SGHAT; CDR2 reads FQNNGV. The CDR3 here is CASSLGHTATNEKLFF. For the CDR3, the DNA is TGTGCCAGCAGCTTAGGGCATACCGCAACTAATGAAAAACTGTTTTTT.